This note documents a single TCR beta chain sequence. Its target is not known. This CDR3 comprises 15 residues. The germline gives CDR1 SGHRS, CDR2 YFSETQ. V lost 4 bases to trimming and J lost 9 bases, with 20 bases between them. The data derive from a study of blood T cells in healthy people across ages. Study results and caveats: Investigators viewed diversity estimates from one million T cells as underestimates, the study reported.

PCR was performed a second time for roughly 7 to 12 cycles using a sample-barcoded 5' primer and a J-beta primer mix. A template-switch adaptor containing 12 random nucleotides labeled each cDNA molecule. TCRdb processed the 5' RACE reads anew with MiXCR; each CDR3 protein has one entry. Of fewer than 1,000,000 distinct CDR3 sequences listed, around half were seen once; the top ten hold about a sixth. The chain recombines TRBV5-1 with TRBJ2-1; no clear D. What was sequenced was blood. This sequence was found in an elderly man in good health. CDR3 coding DNA: TGCGCCAGCAGCCTAGGCCATCTGGAGCCGGGTGAGCAGTTCTTC. The encoded protein is CASSLGHLEPGEQFF.